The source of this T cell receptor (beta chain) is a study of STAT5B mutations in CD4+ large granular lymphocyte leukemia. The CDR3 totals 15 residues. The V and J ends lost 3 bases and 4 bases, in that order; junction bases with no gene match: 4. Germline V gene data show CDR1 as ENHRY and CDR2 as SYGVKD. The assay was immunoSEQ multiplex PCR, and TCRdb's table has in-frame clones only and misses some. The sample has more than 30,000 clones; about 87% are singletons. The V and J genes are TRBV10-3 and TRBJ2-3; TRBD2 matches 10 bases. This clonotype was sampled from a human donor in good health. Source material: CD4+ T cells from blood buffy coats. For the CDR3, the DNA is TGTGCCATCAGTGAAGCTAGCGGGGGAGCAGATACGCAGTATTTT. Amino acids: CAISEASGGADTQYF.